This T cell receptor beta chain was identified during a study of human T cells and chemical hapten exposure. Overall study: Weekly scalp doses of diphenylcyclopropenone were given to patients during the roughly 25-week study. Upper back patch tests used 0.01% DPC, scored after 6 days.

TCRdb independently ran MiXCR on the RACE reads; one entry per CDR3 protein. The sample has 95,000 to 100,000 distinct CDR3 sequences; under 14% are singletons. Turning to this clonotype: Its specificity is unknown.

Time point here: pre-sensitization, week 0. Treatment reported: therapeutic diphenylcyclopropenone sensitization with weekly scalp DPC. Points from the study as a whole: As the donors had alopecia, their immune response may differ from healthy people's. Expanded TCRs showed more large CDR3 clusters than pre-sensitization or healthy control sets.

The sample here was whole blood, taken in connection with sensitization to the hapten diphenylcyclopropenone (DPC). This receptor was obtained from a woman between 55 and 75 years old with alopecia areata. Some clones in this sample may be carry-over from other donors' samples.

CDR3 bases: TGCAGTGCTGGAACAGGGTACGAGCAGTACTTC. The encoded protein is CSAGTGYEQYF. The chain carries TRBV20-1 and TRBJ2-7; TRBD1 might be the D (6 bases). Per germline, CDR1 DFQATT and CDR2 SNEGSKA (reference sequence). Trimming removed 5 bases at V and 4 bases at J, with 9 bases between. The CDR3 consists of 11 residues.